Listed here is a single T cell receptor beta chain. This sample was included in a study of CD8+ T cells in alopecia areata. Investigators isolated RNA and reverse transcribed it into cDNA to act as the sequencing template. Measured with immunoSEQ multiplex PCR; TCRdb has only the in-frame clones, and not every one. The sample records 150,000 or so clones, 67% being singletons. Germline-derived CDR1 and CDR2 are SGHDN and FVKESK. Trimming shortened V by 1 base and J by 12 bases, and 28 bases separated the two germline ends. The CDR3 extends over 18 amino acids. The receptor was derived from a human donor with alopecia areata. This material consisted of CD8+ T cells sorted from blood, taken at week 0. This chain uses TRBV14 with TRBJ2-1; D is perhaps TRBD1 (6 bases). For the CDR3, the DNA is TGTGCCAGCAGCCAAGGGACTCCAGGAAAAGGGCTCATACAGGGGCAGTTCTTC. Translation: CASSQGTPGKGLIQGQFF.